Sequencing of this T cell receptor beta chain was carried out in a study of cytomegalovirus exposure and HLA in healthy donors. There are 17 residues in the CDR3. Germline loops: CDR1 SGHTA, CDR2 FQGNSA. V was clipped by 4 bases and J by 2 bases, with 20 bases between them. 60 Vbeta and 13 Jbeta primers were used in PCR. Profiled with immunoSEQ multiplex PCR; TCRdb holds only in-frame clones, not every one. Among around 130,000 clones, 75% were seen once, and the ten largest hold roughly 3%. This cohort consisted of healthy bone marrow donors. The source of this sequence is a woman in her thirties or forties in good health and CMV-seropositive. Specimen: PBMCs. The chain uses TRBV7-2 and TRBJ2-5, with D tentatively TRBD1 (8 bases). The CDR3 sequence: CASSSSGAGGKQETQYF. CDR3 nucleotides: TGTGCCAGCAGCTCTAGCGGAGCAGGGGGCAAGCAAGAGACCCAGTACTTC.